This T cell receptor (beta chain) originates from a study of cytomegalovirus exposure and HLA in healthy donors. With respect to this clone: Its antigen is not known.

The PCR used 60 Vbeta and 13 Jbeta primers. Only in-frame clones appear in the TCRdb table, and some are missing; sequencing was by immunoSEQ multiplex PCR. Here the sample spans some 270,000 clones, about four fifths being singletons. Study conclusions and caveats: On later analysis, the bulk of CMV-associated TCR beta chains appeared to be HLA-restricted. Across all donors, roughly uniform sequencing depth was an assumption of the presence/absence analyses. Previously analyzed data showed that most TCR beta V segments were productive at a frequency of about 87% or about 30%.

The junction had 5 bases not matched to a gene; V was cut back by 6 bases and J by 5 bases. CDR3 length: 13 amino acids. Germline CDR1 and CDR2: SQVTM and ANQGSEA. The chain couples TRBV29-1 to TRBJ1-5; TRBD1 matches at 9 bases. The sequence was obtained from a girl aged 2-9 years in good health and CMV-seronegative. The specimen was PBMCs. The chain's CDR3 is CSVRDRVDQPQHF. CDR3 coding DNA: TGCAGCGTCCGGGACAGGGTCGATCAGCCCCAGCATTTT. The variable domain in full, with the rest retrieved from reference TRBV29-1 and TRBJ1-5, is SAVISQKPSRDICQRGTSLTIQCQVDSQVTMMFWYRQQPGQSLTLIATANQGSEATYESGFVIDKFPISRPNLTFSTLTVSNMSPEDSSIYLCSVRDRVDQPQHFGDGTRLSIL.